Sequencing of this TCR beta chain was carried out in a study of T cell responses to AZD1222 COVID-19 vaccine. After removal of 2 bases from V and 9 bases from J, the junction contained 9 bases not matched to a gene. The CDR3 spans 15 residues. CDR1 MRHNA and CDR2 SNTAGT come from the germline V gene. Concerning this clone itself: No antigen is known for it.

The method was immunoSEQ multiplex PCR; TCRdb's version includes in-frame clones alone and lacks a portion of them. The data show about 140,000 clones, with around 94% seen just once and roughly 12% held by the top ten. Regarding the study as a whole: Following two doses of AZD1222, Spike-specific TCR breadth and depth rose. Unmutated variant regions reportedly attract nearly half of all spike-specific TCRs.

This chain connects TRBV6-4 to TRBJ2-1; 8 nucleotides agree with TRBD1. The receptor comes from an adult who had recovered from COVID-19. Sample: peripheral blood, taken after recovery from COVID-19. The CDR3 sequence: CASSDQGQVISEQFF. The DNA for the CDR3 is TGTGCCAGCAGTGACCAGGGACAGGTTATTAGTGAGCAGTTCTTC.